One sample yielded the 23 T cell receptor beta chains listed below, sequenced in a study of blood T cells in healthy people across ages. The authors ran a second PCR of about 6 to 11 cycles using a sample-barcoded 5' primer and a J-beta primer mix. TCRdb ran MiXCR on the 5' RACE reads and lists one entry per CDR3 protein. The sample lists 550,000 to 800,000 distinct CDR3 sequences, around 21% occurring once. The source material was blood. The origin of the receptors is a man in his 70s in good health.

Details on this clonotype: One junction end does not reproduce the germline sequence, and a read error may be involved. The chain is built from TRBV9 and TRBJ2-7; TRBD1 matches at 8 bases. The CDR3 has 13 residues. The germline V gene has CDR1 SGDLS and CDR2 YYNGEE. The CDR3 coding sequence is TGTGCCAGCAGCGGGACAGGGCCCTACGAGCGGTACTTC. This translates into CASSGTGPYERYF.

The sample holds a few counts of this clonotype. The rearrangement joins TRBV28 to TRBJ2-7; no clear D. Looked up from germline, CDR1 is MDHEN and CDR2 is SYDVKM. V dropped 2 bases and J dropped 4 bases, with 9 bases sitting between them. The CDR3 contains 13 residues. CDR3 amino acids: CASSLPESYEQYF. CDR3 in DNA: TGTGCCAGCAGTTTACCGGAGAGTTACGAGCAGTACTTC.

V gene TRBV5-5 combines with J gene TRBJ2-7; TRBD2 agrees at 9 bases. Per the germline V gene, CDR1 is SGHKS and CDR2 is YYEKEE (reference sequence). There are 14 residues in the CDR3. Trimming cost V 0 bases and J 7 bases; bases outside gene matches: 5. The CDR3 reads CASSLGFLAGEQYF. The CDR3 DNA reads TGTGCCAGCAGCTTGGGTTTTCTAGCGGGAGAGCAGTACTTC.

The J gene is TRBJ2-1, the V gene TRBV7-2, with a possible D match to TRBD2 (5 bases). This CDR3 comprises 14 residues. The V end lost 5 bases, the J end lost 6 bases, and 14 bases lay between the germline ends. Germline V lookup: CDR1 SGHTA, CDR2 FQGNSA. CDR3 bases: TGTGCCAGCAGCGTCCAATCAGGAGGCAATGAGCAGTTCTTC. Translated: CASSVQSGGNEQFF.

The chain recombines TRBV11-2 with TRBJ2-5, with a possible D match to TRBD2 (7 bases). Trimming shortened V by 0 bases and J by 4 bases, and 12 bases separated the two germline ends. The CDR3 consists of 15 residues. Per germline, CDR1 SGHAT and CDR2 FQNNGV. The CDR3 reads CASSLDRGGGETQYF. CDR3 in DNA: TGTGCCAGCAGCTTAGATCGAGGGGGGGGAGAGACCCAGTACTTC.

This clonotype was seen ten or more times. The chain links TRBV20-1 to TRBJ2-1; 10 bases fit TRBD2. This CDR3 region has 14 residues. Germline V gene lookup returns CDR1 DFQATT and CDR2 SNEGSKA (reference sequence). Trimming removed 4 bases from V and 5 bases from J; junction bases left unmatched: 5. CDR3 residues: CSAISGRINNEQFF. The DNA of the CDR3 is TGCAGTGCTATTAGCGGGAGGATCAACAATGAGCAGTTCTTC.

As regards this clonotype: One end of the junction fails to match germline, which may point to a read error. The gene calls are TRBV15 and TRBJ2-7, with TRBD2 matching 9 bases. Germline CDR1 LNHNV, CDR2 YYDKDF (reference sequence). This CDR3 has 15 amino acids. This chain's CDR3 is CATSRDSGSYYERYF. The CDR3 DNA reads TGTGCCACCAGCAGAGATAGCGGGAGTTATTACGAGCGGTACTTC.

This clonotype has just a few counts. Mismatch with germline at one junction end may stem from a read error. J is TRBJ1-1 and V is TRBV4-3; D uncertain. Looked up from germline, CDR1 is LGHNA and CDR2 is YSLEER. The CDR3 spans 15 residues. CDR3 coding DNA: TGCGCCAGCAGCCAAGACCCCCGGAGGAGCACTGAGGCTTTCTTT. This gives the protein CASSQDPRRSTEAFF.

The chain joins TRBV28 to TRBJ1-6; maybe TRBD1 (6 bases). Germline V gene data show CDR1 as MDHEN and CDR2 as SYDVKM. V gave up 2 bases and J gave up 2 bases, with 13 bases separating them. The CDR3 is made up of 17 amino acids. The CDR3, as DNA: TGTGCCAGCAGTTTAAGTGGGGGGGGCCCCTATAATTCACCCCTCCACTTT. It translates to CASSLSGGGPYNSPLHF.

This chain uses TRBV4-1 with TRBJ2-3, with D possibly being TRBD1 or TRBD2 (5 bases each). The CDR3 loop spans 15 amino acids. Germline V lookup: CDR1 MGHRA, CDR2 YSYEKL. The V and J ends lost 3 bases and 6 bases respectively, with 16 bases between them. CDR3 sequence reads: CASSQGTNLGDTQYF. Written as DNA, the CDR3 is TGCGCCAGCAGCCAGGGGACGAACCTAGGGGATACGCAGTATTTT.

This clonotype was found a few times. This sequence joins TRBV20-1 and TRBJ2-5; no reliable D call. The J call may be in error: the DNA end matches TRBJ2-7 better. Germline CDR1 and CDR2: DFQATT and SNEGSKA (reference sequence). The CDR3 has 12 residues. CDR3 nucleotide sequence: TGCAGTGCTAGACCCCAAACCTACGAGCAGTACTTC. Residues: CSARPQTYEQYF.

This chain connects TRBV15 to TRBJ2-5; D remains ambiguous. The DNA matches TRBJ2-1 better at its end, which makes the J call doubtful. In germline, CDR1 is LNHNV, CDR2 YYDKDF (reference sequence). The CDR3 sequence is 13 residues long. The CDR3 sequence is CATSRLVANEQFF. CDR3 nucleotide sequence: TGTGCCACCAGCAGACTAGTCGCCAATGAGCAGTTCTTC.

This sequence joins TRBV28 and TRBJ2-6, with TRBD2 as a possible D gene (6 bases). This CDR3 has 13 residues. CDR1 is MDHEN and CDR2 is SYDVKM in the germline V gene. V lost 11 bases and J lost 0, with 8 bases in between. The CDR3, as DNA: TGTGCCTCGGGGGACTCTGGGGCCAACGTCCTGACTTTC. It translates to CASGDSGANVLTF.

This clonotype was seen more than once but under ten times. The chain links TRBV6-2 or TRBV6-3 to TRBJ2-2, with 9 bases fitting TRBD2. The CDR3 runs 14 residues. The trim removed 11 bases at V and 6 bases at J, leaving 10 bases unmatched. Germline values: CDR1 MNHEY, CDR2 SVGEGT. CDR3 protein: CAGRLAGSSGELFF. Written as DNA, the CDR3 is TGTGCCGGGCGGCTAGCGGGATCGTCCGGGGAGCTGTTTTTT.

At least ten counts were recorded for this clonotype. CDR3 in amino acids: CASSYSTANTEAFF. The DNA for the CDR3 is TGTGCCAGCAGTTATTCGACAGCAAACACTGAAGCTTTCTTT. The gene calls are TRBV6-2 or TRBV6-3 and TRBJ1-1; TRBD1 might be the D (5 bases). CDR3 size: 14 residues. With 3 bases removed from V and 2 bases from J, the gap between germline ends came to 10 bases. Germline CDR1 and CDR2: MNHEY and SVGEGT.

This chain connects TRBV7-9 to TRBJ1-1; TRBD1 is a possible D gene (5 bases). Germline V CDR1 and CDR2: SEHNR, FQNEAQ (reference sequence). CDR3 length: 15 amino acids. V shed 5 bases and J shed 0 bases, with 13 bases lying between them. CDR3 sequence: CASSPPGLMNTEAFF. CDR3 nucleotides: TGTGCCAGCAGCCCACCGGGACTTATGAACACTGAAGCTTTCTTT.

This clonotype was observed at least ten times. The chain recombines TRBV12-3 or TRBV12-4 with TRBJ2-1; perhaps TRBD1 as D (6 bases). The CDR3 sequence is 15 residues long. V was pared by 8 bases and J by 0 bases, with 14 bases between. CDR3 protein: CASSPTGRSYNEQFF. The CDR3 nucleotides are TGTGCCAGCTCACCGACAGGCCGCTCCTACAATGAGCAGTTCTTC.

This clonotype appeared a few times. A much bigger clone sits one base away, suggesting this may be a read error. The chain carries TRBV7-2 and TRBJ2-6, with D unresolved. CDR3 length: 15 residues. Per the germline V gene, CDR1 is SGHTA and CDR2 is FQGNSA. The CDR3 region is CASGLAGSGANVLTF. The CDR3 region has the DNA TGTGCCAGCGGCTTAGCTGGGTCTGGGGCCAACGTCCTGACTTTC.

This chain connects TRBV5-6 to TRBJ2-2, with 7 bases identical to TRBD2. Germline V gene lookup returns CDR1 SGHDT and CDR2 YYEEEE. The CDR3 covers 16 residues. J gave up 5 bases and V 1 base, and 8 bases lay outside the gene matches. The CDR3 nucleotides read TGTGCCAGCAGCTTGTTGGCGGGAGTGCGGACCGGGGAGCTGTTTTTT. Its translation is CASSLLAGVRTGELFF.

This clonotype occurred a few times. The V gene is TRBV4-1, the J gene TRBJ2-7; TRBD2 agrees at 8 bases. V shed 2 bases and J 4 bases; nucleotides not matched to a gene: 13. This CDR3 is 17 amino acids long. Germline loops: CDR1 MGHRA, CDR2 YSYEKL. In DNA form, the CDR3 reads TGCGCCAGCAGCCAACAGACTAGCGTACCAGTCACATACGAGCAGTACTTC. Its translation: CASSQQTSVPVTYEQYF.

This clonotype has just a few counts. V gene TRBV7-2 combines with J gene TRBJ2-3; no clear D gene. The CDR3 covers 15 residues. The germline V gene has CDR1 SGHTA and CDR2 FQGNSA. V was cut by 0 bases and J by 0 bases, with 7 bases left in between. CDR3 amino acids: CASSLAEASTDTQYF. CDR3 nucleotides: TGTGCCAGCAGCTTAGCGGAAGCTAGCACAGATACGCAGTATTTT.

The sample holds a few counts of this clonotype. The chain carries TRBV2 and TRBJ2-1; 9 bases line up with TRBD1. Germline V lookup: CDR1 SNHLY, CDR2 FYNNEI. V lost 6 bases to trimming and J lost 3 bases; unmatched junction nucleotides: 9. CDR3 size: 16 residues. The CDR3 DNA is TGTGCCAGCAGGTCCGGGACAGGGAAAAACTACAATGAGCAGTTCTTC. Amino acid sequence: CASRSGTGKNYNEQFF.

This clonotype was recorded a few times. The chain carries TRBV25-1 and TRBJ2-5; TRBD2 agrees at 14 bases. With 4 bases clipped from V and 9 bases from J, the junction kept 7 bases outside the gene matches. The CDR3 spans 15 residues. CDR1 is MGHDK, CDR2 SYGVNS, per germline. The CDR3 DNA sequence: TGTGCCAGCAGTGCGACTAGCGGGAGGGCCGTAGCCCAGTACTTC. Translating it yields CASSATSGRAVAQYF.